This TCR beta chain was recovered during a study of blood T cells in healthy people across ages. The V end lost 0 bases, the J end lost 6 bases, and 5 bases lay between the germline ends. The length of the CDR3 is 11 residues. In germline, CDR1 is DFQATT, CDR2 SNEGSKA (reference sequence). Turning to this clonotype: Its antigen is undetermined.

Together with a sample-barcoded 5' primer, a J-beta primer mix was included in a second PCR lasting roughly 6 to 12 cycles. TCRdb re-analysed the 5' RACE reads in MiXCR, keeping a single row per CDR3 protein. The sample has about 670,000 distinct CDR3 sequences; 40% to 50% are singletons. Study outcomes and limitations: Because sorting was not performed, PBMCs prevented conclusive naive versus antigen-experienced comparison. Nothing was known about donor CMV status, and this possibly confounded expanded clonotype changes.

The chain carries TRBV20-1 and TRBJ2-5; D gene unclear. The material sequenced was blood. The clonotype comes from a man older than 75 in good health. In DNA, the CDR3 is TGCAGTGCTAGAGATGGACAGACCCAGTACTTC. Protein: CSARDGQTQYF.